This is a list of T cell receptor beta chains from one sample in a study of T cell repertoires in cytomegalovirus infection. MiXCR, applied by TCRdb to the reads, yields one record per CDR3 protein. In the table there are 200,000 to 300,000 distinct CDR3 sequences, roughly an eighth of which are singletons. Sequencing was done on a sample of PBMCs. These receptor sequences come from a human donor in good health (CMV status not recorded). Some clones in this sample may be carry-over from other donors' samples. Both conserved end residues are part of each CDR3. The size entry is marked missing in some rows and otherwise reads once, few, many or a size class.

TRBV7-2,many,TRBJ2-7,CASSLGPFPNYEQYF
TRBV19,.,TRBJ2-1,CASSSTTSGSREQFF
TRBV6-6,.,TRBJ1-5,CASSSGFAGNQPQHF
TRBV28,many,TRBJ1-5,CASSLSLTGPQHF
TRBV7-9,few,TRBJ2-2,CASSLVGQKSGELFF
TRBV19,many,TRBJ1-2,CASSHRGPVYGYTF
TRBV7-8,many,TRBJ1-2,CASSLAQMEGLGGYTF
TRBV18,.,TRBJ2-7,CASSSPTVPYEQYF
TRBV6-1,.,TRBJ2-7,CASRDRFPYEQYF
TRBV20-1,few,TRBJ2-3,CSASLASDTQYF
TRBV7-6,many,TRBJ2-3,CASTRDSAVTDTQYF
TRBV12-5,.,TRBJ1-2,CASGLPRTGISTGYTF
TRBV20-1,few,TRBJ1-5,CSARAPSGREGGPQHF
TRBV11-2,.,TRBJ2-1,CASSLRTSGSTIDEQFF
TRBV14,few,TRBJ2-6,CASSPRDRGQTGANVLTF
TRBV11-3,many,TRBJ2-1,CASSSTSNPYNEQFF
TRBV10-3,many,TRBJ1-1,CAISETRENTEAFF
TRBV14,many,TRBJ2-7,CASSQSPGLGSYEQYF
TRBV28,.,TRBJ2-5,CASSSGQLQETQYF
TRBV9,.,TRBJ2-2,CASSAFLDSNTGELFF
TRBV27,many,TRBJ2-1,CASRERRGLGGNEQFF
TRBV15,.,TRBJ1-1,CATSRERGRPEAFF
TRBV7-3,many,TRBJ2-2,CASSSGFTGELFF
TRBV29-1,.,TRBJ2-2,CSVLPIYATGELFF
TRBV6-5,few,TRBJ2-1,CASSYRGTSGTYNEQFF
TRBV5-1,.,TRBJ2-3,CASSWGLTGADTQYF
TRBV7-4,.,TRBJ2-7,CAISLDIYEQYF
TRBV10-3,.,TRBJ2-1,CAISEPETSGDEQFF
TRBV20-1,.,TRBJ1-5,CSASWANQPQHF
TRBV28,many,TRBJ2-7,CASSLEPQRYEQYF
TRBV6-1,many,TRBJ2-1,CASSQLNEQFF
TRBV6-4,few,TRBJ2-3,CASSGTSGTDTQYF
TRBV20-1,.,TRBJ2-5,CSARSAETQYF
TRBV29-1,few,TRBJ1-1,CSVANGDTEAFF
TRBV28,many,TRBJ2-5,CASSGALGMETQYF
TRBV6-1,.,TRBJ2-1,CASSETQRSGLIYNEQFF
TRBV20-1,few,TRBJ2-7,CSASTLSQARSEQYF
TRBV10-3,many,TRBJ1-1,CAISRWEGQGFEAFF
TRBV7-6,many,TRBJ2-2,CASSPGRAQARTGELFF
TRBV7-8,many,TRBJ2-7,CASSSNRGNYEQYF
TRBV2,few,TRBJ2-7,CASSLGEAGVDEQYF
TRBV7-9,many,TRBJ2-7,CASSLRQGRTYEQYF
TRBV6-6,.,TRBJ1-5,CASSAPTGPNQPQHF
TRBV19,many,TRBJ1-4,CASGSRGDRGISRREKLFF
TRBV7-8,many,TRBJ2-1,CASSLVAHSYNEQFF
TRBV7-9,many,TRBJ2-7,CASSLISGTSYEQYF
TRBV9,few,TRBJ2-2,CASSPTAGLWGTGELFF
TRBV20-1,.,TRBJ1-2,CSAGRGEDYGYTF
TRBV28,many,TRBJ2-1,CASRSTLGGQFF
TRBV28,.,TRBJ2-2,CASSSQGPDTGELFF
TRBV5-5,many,TRBJ2-3,CASSLPTSGVTDTQYF
TRBV4-1,few,TRBJ2-7,CASSQGGESTLGEQYF
TRBV28,many,TRBJ1-1,CASIPGTLNTEAFF